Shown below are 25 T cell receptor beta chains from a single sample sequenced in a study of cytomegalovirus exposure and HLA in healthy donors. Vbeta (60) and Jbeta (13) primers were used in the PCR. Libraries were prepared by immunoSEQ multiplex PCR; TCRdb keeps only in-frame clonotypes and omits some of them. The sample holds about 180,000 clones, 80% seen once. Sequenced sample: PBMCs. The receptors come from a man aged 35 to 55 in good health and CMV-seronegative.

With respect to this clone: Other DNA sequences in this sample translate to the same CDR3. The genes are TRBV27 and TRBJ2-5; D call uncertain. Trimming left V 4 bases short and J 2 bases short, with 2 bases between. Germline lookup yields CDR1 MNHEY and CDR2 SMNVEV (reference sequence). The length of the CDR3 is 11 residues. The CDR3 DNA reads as TGTGCCAGCAGTTCACAAGAGACCCAGTACTTC. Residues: CASSSQETQYF.

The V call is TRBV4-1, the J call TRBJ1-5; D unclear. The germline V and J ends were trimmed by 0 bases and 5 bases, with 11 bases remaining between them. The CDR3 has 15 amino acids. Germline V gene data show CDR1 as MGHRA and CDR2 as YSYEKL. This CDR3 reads CASSQEPGGYQPQHF. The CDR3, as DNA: TGCGCCAGCAGCCAAGAGCCTGGAGGCTATCAGCCCCAGCATTTT.

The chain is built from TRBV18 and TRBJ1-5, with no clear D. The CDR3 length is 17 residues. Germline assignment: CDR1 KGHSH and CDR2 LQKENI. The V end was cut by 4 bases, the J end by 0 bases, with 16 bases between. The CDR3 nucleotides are TGTGCCAGCTCACAAGGAATCGGGAGTTATAGCAATCAGCCCCAGCATTTT. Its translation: CASSQGIGSYSNQPQHF.

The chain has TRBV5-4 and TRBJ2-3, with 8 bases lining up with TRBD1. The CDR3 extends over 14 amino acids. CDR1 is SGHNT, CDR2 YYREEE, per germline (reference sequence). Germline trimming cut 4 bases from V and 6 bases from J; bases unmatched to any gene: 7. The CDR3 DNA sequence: TGTGCCAGCAGCCTTACGGACAGGGCGGATACGCAGTATTTT. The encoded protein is CASSLTDRADTQYF.

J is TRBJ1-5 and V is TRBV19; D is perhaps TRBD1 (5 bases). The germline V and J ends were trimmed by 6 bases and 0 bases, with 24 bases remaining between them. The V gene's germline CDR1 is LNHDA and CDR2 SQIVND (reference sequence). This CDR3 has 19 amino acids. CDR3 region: CASSSMGGRGFYSNQPQHF. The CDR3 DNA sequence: TGTGCCAGTAGCTCCATGGGGGGGAGGGGATTTTATAGCAATCAGCCCCAGCATTTT.

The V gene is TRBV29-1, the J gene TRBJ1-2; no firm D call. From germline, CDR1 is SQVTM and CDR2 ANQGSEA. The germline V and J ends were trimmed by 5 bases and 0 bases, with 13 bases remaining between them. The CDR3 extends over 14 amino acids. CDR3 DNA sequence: TGCAGCGTTTTATCTGGAGCGGCTAACTATGGCTACACCTTC. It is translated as CSVLSGAANYGYTF.

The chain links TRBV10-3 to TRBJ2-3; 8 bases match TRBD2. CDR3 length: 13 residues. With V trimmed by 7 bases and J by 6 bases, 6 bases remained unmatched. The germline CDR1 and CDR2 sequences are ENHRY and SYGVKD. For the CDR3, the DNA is TGTGCCATCAATATAGCGGGAACTGATACGCAGTATTTT. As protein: CAINIAGTDTQYF.

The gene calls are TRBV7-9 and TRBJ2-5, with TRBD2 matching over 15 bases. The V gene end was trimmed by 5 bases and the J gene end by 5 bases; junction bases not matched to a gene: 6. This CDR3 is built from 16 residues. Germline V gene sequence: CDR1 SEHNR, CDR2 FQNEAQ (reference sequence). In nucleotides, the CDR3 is TGTGCCAGCAGCCCGGGACTAGCGGGAGGCAGGGAGACCCAGTACTTC. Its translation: CASSPGLAGGRETQYF. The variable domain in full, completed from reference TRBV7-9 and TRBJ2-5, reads DTGVSQNPRHKITKRGQNVTFRCDPISEHNRLYWYRQTLGQGPEFLTYFQNEAQLEKSRLLSDRFSAERPKGSFSTLEIQRTEQGDSAMYLCASSPGLAGGRETQYFGPGTRLLVL.

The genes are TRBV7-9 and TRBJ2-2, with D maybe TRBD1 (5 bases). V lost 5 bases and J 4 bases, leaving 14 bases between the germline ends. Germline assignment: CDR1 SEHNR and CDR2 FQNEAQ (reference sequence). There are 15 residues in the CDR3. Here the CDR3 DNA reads TGTGCCAGCAGCCTCCAGGGTCTCCTCACCGGGGAGCTGTTTTTT. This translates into CASSLQGLLTGELFF.

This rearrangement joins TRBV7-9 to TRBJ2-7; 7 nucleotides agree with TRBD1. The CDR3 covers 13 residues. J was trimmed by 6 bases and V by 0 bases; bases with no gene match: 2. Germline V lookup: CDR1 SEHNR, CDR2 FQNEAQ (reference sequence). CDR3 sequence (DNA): TGTGCCAGCAGCTTAGCAGGGGGCGGCGAGCAGTACTTC. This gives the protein CASSLAGGGEQYF. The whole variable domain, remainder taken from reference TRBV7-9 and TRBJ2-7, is DTGVSQNPRHKITKRGQNVTFRCDPISEHNRLYWYRQTLGQGPEFLTYFQNEAQLEKSRLLSDRFSAERPKGSFSTLEIQRTEQGDSAMYLCASSLAGGGEQYFGPGTRLTVT.

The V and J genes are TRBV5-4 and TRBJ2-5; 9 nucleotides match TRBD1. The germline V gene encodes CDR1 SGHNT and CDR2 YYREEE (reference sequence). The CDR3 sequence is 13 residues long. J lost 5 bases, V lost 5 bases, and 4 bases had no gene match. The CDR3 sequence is CASRGTGTETQYF. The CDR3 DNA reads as TGTGCCAGCAGGGGGACAGGGACGGAGACCCAGTACTTC.

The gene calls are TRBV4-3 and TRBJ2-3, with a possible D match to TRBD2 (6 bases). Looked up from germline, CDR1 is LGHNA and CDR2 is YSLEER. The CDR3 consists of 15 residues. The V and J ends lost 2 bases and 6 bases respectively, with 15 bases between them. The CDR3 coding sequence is TGCGCCAGCAGCCAATGGGACTCTTTACTCGATACGCAGTATTTT. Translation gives CASSQWDSLLDTQYF.

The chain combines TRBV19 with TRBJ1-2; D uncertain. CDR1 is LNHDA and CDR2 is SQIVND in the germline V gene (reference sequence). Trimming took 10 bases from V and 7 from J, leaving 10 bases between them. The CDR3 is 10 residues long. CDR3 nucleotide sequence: TGTGCCACCTTCCACTTTGGCTACACCTTC. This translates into CATFHFGYTF.

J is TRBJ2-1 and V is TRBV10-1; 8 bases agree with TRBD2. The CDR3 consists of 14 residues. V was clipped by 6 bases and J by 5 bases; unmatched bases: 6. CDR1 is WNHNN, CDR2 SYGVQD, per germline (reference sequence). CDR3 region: CASSVAGRDNEQFF. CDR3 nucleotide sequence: TGCGCCAGCAGCGTAGCGGGGCGAGACAATGAGCAGTTCTTC.

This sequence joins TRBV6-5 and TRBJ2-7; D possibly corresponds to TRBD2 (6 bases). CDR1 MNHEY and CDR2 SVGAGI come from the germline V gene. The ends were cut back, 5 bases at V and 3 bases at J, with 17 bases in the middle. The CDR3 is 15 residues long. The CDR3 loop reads CASSRDFSGNYEQYF. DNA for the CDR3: TGTGCCAGCAGTAGAGACTTTAGCGGTAACTACGAGCAGTACTTC.

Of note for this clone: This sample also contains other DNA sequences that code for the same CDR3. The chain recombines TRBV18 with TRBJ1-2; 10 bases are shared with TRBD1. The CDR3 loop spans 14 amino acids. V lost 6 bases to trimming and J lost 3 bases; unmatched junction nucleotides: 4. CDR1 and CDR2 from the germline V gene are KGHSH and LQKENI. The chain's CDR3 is CASSPGTGDYGYTF. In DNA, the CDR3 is TGTGCCAGCTCCCCCGGGACAGGGGACTATGGCTACACCTTC.

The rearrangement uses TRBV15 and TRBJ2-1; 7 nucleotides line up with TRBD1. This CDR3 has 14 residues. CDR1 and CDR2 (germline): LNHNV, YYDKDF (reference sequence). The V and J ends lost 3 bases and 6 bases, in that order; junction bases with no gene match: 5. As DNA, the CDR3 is TGTGCCACCAGCAGGGTGACAGGGCTCAATGAGCAGTTCTTC. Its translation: CATSRVTGLNEQFF.

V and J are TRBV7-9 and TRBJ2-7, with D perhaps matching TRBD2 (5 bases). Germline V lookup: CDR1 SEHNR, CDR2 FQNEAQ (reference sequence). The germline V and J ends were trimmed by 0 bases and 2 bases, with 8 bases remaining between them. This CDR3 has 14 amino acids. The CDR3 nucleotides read TGTGCCAGCAGCTTAGCAGGGAGAGCCTACGAGCAGTACTTC. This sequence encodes CASSLAGRAYEQYF.

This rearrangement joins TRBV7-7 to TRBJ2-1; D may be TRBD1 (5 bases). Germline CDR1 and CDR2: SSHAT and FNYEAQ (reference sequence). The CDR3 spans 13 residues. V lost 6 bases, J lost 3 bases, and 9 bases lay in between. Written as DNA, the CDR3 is TGTGCCAGCAGTCTACAGGTCTACAATGAGCAGTTCTTC. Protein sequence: CASSLQVYNEQFF. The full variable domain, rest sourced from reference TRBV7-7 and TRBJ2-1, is GAGVSQSPRYKVTKRGQDVTLRCDPISSHATLYWYQQALGQGPEFLTYFNYEAQPDKSGLPSDRFSAERPEGSISTLTIQRTEQRDSAMYRCASSLQVYNEQFFGPGTRLTVL.

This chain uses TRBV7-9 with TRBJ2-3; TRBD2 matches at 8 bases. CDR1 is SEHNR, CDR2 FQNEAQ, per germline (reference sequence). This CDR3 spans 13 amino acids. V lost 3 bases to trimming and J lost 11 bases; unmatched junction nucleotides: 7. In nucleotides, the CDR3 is TGTGCCAGCAGCTTCTTTAGCGGGGACTTGCAGTATTTT. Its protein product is CASSFFSGDLQYF.

In nucleotides, the CDR3 is TGTGCCAGCTCACCGGAGGCGGCGACCAACGAAGCTTTCTTT. This gives the protein CASSPEAATNEAFF. V gene TRBV18 combines with J gene TRBJ1-1; D ambiguous. Germline V lookup: CDR1 KGHSH, CDR2 LQKENI. This CDR3 is 14 amino acids long. V was clipped by 3 bases and J by 8 bases, with 16 bases between them.

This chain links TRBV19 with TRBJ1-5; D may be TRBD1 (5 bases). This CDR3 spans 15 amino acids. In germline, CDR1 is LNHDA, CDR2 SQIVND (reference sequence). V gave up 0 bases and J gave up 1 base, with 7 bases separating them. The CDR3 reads CASSIEGASNQPQHF. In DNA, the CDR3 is TGTGCCAGTAGTATAGAAGGGGCGAGCAATCAGCCCCAGCATTTT.

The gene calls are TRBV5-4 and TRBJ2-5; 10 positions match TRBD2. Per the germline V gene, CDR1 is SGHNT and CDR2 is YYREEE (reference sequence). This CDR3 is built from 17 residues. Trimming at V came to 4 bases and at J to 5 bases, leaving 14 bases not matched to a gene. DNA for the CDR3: TGTGCCAGCAGCCCAGGGGGGAGCGGGGGGGCCGGGGAGACCCAGTACTTC. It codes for CASSPGGSGGAGETQYF. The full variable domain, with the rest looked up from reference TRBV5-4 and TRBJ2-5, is ETGVTQSPTHLIKTRGQQVTLRCSSQSGHNTVSWYQQALGQGPQFIFQYYREEENGRGNFPPRFSGLQFPNYSSELNVNALELDDSALYLCASSPGGSGGAGETQYFGPGTRLLVL.

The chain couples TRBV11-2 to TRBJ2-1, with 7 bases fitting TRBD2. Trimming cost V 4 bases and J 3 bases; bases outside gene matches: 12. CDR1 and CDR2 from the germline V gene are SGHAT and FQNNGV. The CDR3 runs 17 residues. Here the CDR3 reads CASSSRGSGTLYNEQFF. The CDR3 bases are TGTGCCAGCAGCTCAAGAGGGAGCGGGACCCTCTACAATGAGCAGTTCTTC.

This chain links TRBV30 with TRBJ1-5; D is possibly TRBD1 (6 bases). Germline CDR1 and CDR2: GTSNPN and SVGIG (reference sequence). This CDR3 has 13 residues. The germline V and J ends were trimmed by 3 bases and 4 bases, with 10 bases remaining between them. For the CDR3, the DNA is TGTGCCTGGAGGGACAGACGGAATCAGCCCCAGCATTTT. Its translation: CAWRDRRNQPQHF.